These 7 T cell receptor beta chains share one sample of origin, sequenced in a study of regulatory and conventional T cells in RAG deficiency. Produced via immunoSEQ multiplex PCR; TCRdb's table is partial and in-frame only. The sample shows 45,000 or so clones, more than 80% of them seen only once. Genomic DNA came from blood conventional CD4+ T cells gated CD25-low CD127-high. The sample also formed part of further work on regulatory T cells. This second report adds: The primer mix had 52 TRBV and 13 TRBJ primers.

Specimen: CD4+ effector T cells sorted from blood. Receptors originate from a human donor in good health.

This clone is a singleton in its sample. The chain uses TRBV9 and TRBJ1-3; D remains unclear. V dropped 3 bases and J dropped 0 bases, with 13 bases sitting between them. Germline V gene sequence: CDR1 SGDLS, CDR2 YYNGEE. The CDR3 covers 16 residues. This CDR3 is CASSGEGWSSGNTIYF. CDR3 coding DNA: TGTGCCAGCAGCGGTGAGGGCTGGAGCTCTGGAAACACCATATATTTT. Variable domain in full (rest from reference TRBV9 and TRBJ1-3): DSGVTQTPKHLITATGQRVTLRCSPRSGDLSVYWYQQSLDQGLQFLIQYYNGEERAKGNILERFSAQQFPDLHSELNLSSLELGDSALYFCASSGEGWSSGNTIYFGEGSWLTVV.

The chain is built from TRBV7-9 and TRBJ1-6, with D possibly being TRBD1 (6 bases). The germline V and J ends were trimmed by 2 bases and 9 bases, with 14 bases remaining between them. CDR1 SEHNR and CDR2 FQNEAQ come from the germline V gene (reference sequence). This CDR3 contains 15 residues. In nucleotides, the CDR3 is TGTGCCAGCAGCTTAAAACAGGGTGGAGCTTCACCCCTCCACTTT. It encodes CASSLKQGGASPLHF.

With respect to this clone: The junction shows a germline mismatch at one end, possibly a read error. The V call is TRBV20-1, the J call TRBJ1-1; D remains ambiguous. CDR3 length: 11 residues. Germline V gene data show CDR1 as DFQATT and CDR2 as SNEGSKA (reference sequence). For the CDR3, the DNA is TGTGTTGGGATCCTGAACACTGAAGCTTTCTTT. Translating gives CVGILNTEAFF.

This clone was observed once. The chain carries TRBV5-4 and TRBJ1-4; no reliable D call. This CDR3 is 14 amino acids long. V gave up 0 bases and J gave up 4 bases, with 7 bases separating them. The germline CDR1 and CDR2 sequences are SGHNT and YYREEE (reference sequence). In nucleotides, the CDR3 is TGTGCCAGCAGCTTGGGAGGGCGTAATGAAAAACTGTTTTTT. Amino acids: CASSLGGRNEKLFF.

The chain carries TRBV21-1 and TRBJ1-1. TRBV21-1 is a pseudogene. There are 17 residues in the CDR3. CDR3 sequence: CASSRIVATQIRTEAFF. CDR3 coding DNA: TGTGCCAGCAGTAGGATAGTAGCTACACAAATTCGCACTGAAGCTTTCTTT.

The rearrangement uses TRBV18 and TRBJ2-7; the D gene could be TRBD1 or TRBD2 (5 bases each). The CDR3 runs to 15 residues. Germline-derived CDR1 and CDR2 are KGHSH and LQKENI. Trimming took off 6 bases at V and 4 bases at J, with 19 bases between the two ends. Here the CDR3 DNA reads TGTGCCAGCTCCACCGATACTATCGGGGCTTACGAGCAGTACTTC. This codes for CASSTDTIGAYEQYF.

This clone was seen only once. The V gene is TRBV11-2, the J gene TRBJ1-1; D unclear. V was cut by 1 base and J by 4 bases, with 10 bases left in between. CDR1 and CDR2 from the germline V gene are SGHAT and FQNNGV. The CDR3 sequence is 14 residues long. The CDR3 DNA sequence: TGTGCCAGCAGCTTAGTGATGGGGAGCACTGAAGCTTTCTTT. Residues: CASSLVMGSTEAFF.